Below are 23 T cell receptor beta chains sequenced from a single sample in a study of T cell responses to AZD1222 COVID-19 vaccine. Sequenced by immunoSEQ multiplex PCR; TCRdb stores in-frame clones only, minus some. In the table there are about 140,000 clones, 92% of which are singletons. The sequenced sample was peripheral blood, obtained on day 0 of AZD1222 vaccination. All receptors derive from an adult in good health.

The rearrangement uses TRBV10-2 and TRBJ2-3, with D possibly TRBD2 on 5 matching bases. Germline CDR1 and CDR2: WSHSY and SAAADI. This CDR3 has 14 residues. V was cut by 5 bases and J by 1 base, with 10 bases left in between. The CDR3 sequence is CASSPSGRTDTQYF. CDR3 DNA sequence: TGCGCCAGCAGTCCGAGCGGTCGCACAGATACGCAGTATTTT.

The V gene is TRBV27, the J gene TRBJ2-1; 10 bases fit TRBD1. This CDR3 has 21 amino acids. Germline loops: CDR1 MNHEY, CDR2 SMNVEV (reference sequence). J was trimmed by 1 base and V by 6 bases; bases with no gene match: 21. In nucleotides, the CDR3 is TGTGCCAGCAGCAAGTTGACAGGGGGCTCGTTCCGTATTGGGTCCTACAATGAGCAGTTCTTC. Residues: CASSKLTGGSFRIGSYNEQFF.

The CDR3 coding sequence is TGTGCCAGCAGTTCGGGAACGAACTATGGCTACACCTTC. As protein: CASSSGTNYGYTF. The chain is built from TRBV28 and TRBJ1-2; D uncertain. CDR1 and CDR2 (germline): MDHEN, SYDVKM. This CDR3 contains 13 residues. V dropped 4 bases and J dropped 2 bases, with 8 bases sitting between them.

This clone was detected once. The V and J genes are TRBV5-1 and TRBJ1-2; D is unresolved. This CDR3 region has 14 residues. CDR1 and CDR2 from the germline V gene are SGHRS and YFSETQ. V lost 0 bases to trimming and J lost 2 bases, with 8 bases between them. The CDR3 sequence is CASSLALQNYGYTF. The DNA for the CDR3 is TGCGCCAGCAGCTTGGCGTTACAGAACTATGGCTACACCTTC.

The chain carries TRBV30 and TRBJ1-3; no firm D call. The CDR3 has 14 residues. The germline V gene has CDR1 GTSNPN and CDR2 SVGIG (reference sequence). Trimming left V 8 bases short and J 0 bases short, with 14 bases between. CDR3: CAGSSGDSGNTIYF. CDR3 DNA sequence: TGTGCCGGCTCATCGGGCGACTCTGGAAACACCATATATTTT.

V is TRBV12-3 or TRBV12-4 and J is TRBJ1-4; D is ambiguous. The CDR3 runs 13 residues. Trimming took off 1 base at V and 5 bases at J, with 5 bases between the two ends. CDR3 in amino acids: CASSLGMNEKLFF. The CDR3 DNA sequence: TGTGCCAGCAGTTTAGGGATGAATGAAAAACTGTTTTTT.

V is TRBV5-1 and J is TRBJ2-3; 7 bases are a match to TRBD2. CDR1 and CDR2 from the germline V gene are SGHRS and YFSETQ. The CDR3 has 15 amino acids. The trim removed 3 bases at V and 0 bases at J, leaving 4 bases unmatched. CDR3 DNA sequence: TGCGCCAGCAGCTCGGGGGGACGGAGCACAGATACGCAGTATTTT. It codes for CASSSGGRSTDTQYF. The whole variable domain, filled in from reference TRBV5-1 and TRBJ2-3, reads KAGVTQTPRYLIKTRGQQVTLSCSPISGHRSVSWYQQTPGQGLQFLFEYFSETQRNKGNFPGRFSGRQFSNSRSEMNVSTLELGDSALYLCASSSGGRSTDTQYFGPGTRLTVL.

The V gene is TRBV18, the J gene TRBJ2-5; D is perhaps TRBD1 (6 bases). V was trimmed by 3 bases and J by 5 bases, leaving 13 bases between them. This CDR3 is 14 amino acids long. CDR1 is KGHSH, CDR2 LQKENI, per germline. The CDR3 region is CASSPTGVGETQYF. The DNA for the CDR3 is TGTGCCAGCTCACCGACAGGTGTCGGGGAGACCCAGTACTTC. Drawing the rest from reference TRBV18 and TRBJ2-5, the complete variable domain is NAGVMQNPRHLVRRRGQEARLRCSPMKGHSHVYWYRQLPEEGLKFMVYLQKENIIDESGMPKERFSAEFPKEGPSILRIQQVVRGDSAAYFCASSPTGVGETQYFGPGTRLLVL.

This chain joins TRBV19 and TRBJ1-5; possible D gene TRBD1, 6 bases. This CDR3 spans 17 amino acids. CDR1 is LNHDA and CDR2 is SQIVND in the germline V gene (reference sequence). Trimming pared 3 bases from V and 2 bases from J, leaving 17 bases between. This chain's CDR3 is CASSIERQGMGNQPQHF. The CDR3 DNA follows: TGTGCCAGTAGTATTGAACGTCAGGGGATGGGCAATCAGCCCCAGCATTTT. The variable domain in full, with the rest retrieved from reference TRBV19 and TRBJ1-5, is DGGITQSPKYLFRKEGQNVTLSCEQNLNHDAMYWYRQDPGQGLRLIYYSQIVNDFQKGDIAEGYSVSREKKESFPLTVTSAQKNPTAFYLCASSIERQGMGNQPQHFGDGTRLSIL.

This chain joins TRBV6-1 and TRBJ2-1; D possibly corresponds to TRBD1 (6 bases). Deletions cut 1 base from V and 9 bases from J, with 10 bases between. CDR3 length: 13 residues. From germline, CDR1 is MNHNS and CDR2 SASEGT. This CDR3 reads CASSEGQVGEQFF. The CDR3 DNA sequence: TGTGCCAGCAGTGAAGGACAGGTCGGTGAGCAGTTCTTC.

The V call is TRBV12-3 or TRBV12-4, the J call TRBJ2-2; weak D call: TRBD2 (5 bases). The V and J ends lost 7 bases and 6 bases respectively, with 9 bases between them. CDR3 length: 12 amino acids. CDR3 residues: CASITEAGELFF. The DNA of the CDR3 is TGTGCCAGCATTACGGAGGCCGGGGAGCTGTTTTTT.

CDR3 in DNA: TGTGCCAGCAGTGACCCCCTGACAGGGGGCTACGAGCAGTACTTC. Translation: CASSDPLTGGYEQYF. The chain has TRBV6-4 and TRBJ2-7; 9 bases match TRBD1. Germline V lookup: CDR1 MRHNA, CDR2 SNTAGT. This CDR3 contains 15 residues. Trimming at V came to 2 bases and at J to 3 bases, leaving 5 bases not matched to a gene.

The CDR3 sequence: CASSLRLAGATDTQYF. CDR3 nucleotide sequence: TGCGCCAGCAGCTTGAGGCTAGCGGGGGCCACAGATACGCAGTATTTT. The chain combines TRBV5-1 with TRBJ2-3; 10 bases match TRBD2. Germline lookup yields CDR1 SGHRS and CDR2 YFSETQ. The length of the CDR3 is 16 residues. Unmatched junction bases numbered 4, after V lost 1 base and J lost 2 bases.

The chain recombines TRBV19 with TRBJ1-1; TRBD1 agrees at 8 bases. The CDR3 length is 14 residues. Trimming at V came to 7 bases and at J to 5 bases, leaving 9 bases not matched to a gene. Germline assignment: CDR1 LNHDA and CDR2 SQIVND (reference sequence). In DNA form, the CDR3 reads TGTGCCAGTAACAGACAGGGGTGGGCTACTGAAGCTTTCTTT. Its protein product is CASNRQGWATEAFF.

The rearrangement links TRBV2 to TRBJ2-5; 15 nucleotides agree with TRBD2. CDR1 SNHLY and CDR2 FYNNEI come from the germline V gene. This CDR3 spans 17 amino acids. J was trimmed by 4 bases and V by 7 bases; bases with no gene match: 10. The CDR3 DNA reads TGTGCCAGCATGGGCCCCGGACTAGCGGGAGGGACAGAGACCCAGTACTTC. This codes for CASMGPGLAGGTETQYF.

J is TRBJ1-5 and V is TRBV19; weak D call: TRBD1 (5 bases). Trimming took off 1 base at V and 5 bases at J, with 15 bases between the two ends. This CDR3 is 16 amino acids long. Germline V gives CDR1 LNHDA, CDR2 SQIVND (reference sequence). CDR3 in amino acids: CASSIVRGLADQPQHF. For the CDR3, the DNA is TGTGCCAGTAGTATAGTGCGGGGGTTGGCGGATCAGCCCCAGCATTTT.

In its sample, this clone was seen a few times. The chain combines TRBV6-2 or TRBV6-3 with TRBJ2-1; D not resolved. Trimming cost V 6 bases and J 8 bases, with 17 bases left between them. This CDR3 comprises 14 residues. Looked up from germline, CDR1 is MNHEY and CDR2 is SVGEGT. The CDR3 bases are TGTGCCAGCAGCTCGGGCTCGAGTTCGGATGAGCAGTTCTTC. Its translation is CASSSGSSSDEQFF.

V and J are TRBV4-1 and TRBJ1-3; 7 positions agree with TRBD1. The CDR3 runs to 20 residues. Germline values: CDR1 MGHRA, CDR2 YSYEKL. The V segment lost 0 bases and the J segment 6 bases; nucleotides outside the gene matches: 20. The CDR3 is CASSQEAGGYLAGRTNTIYF. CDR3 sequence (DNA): TGCGCCAGCAGCCAAGAAGCAGGGGGGTACTTGGCAGGGAGGACAAACACCATATATTTT.

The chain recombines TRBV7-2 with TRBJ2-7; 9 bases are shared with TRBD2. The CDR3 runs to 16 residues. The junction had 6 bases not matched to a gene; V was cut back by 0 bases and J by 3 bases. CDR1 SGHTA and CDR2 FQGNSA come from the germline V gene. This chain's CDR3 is CASSLAGLAGNYEQYF. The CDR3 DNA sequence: TGTGCCAGCAGCTTAGCGGGGCTAGCGGGGAACTACGAGCAGTACTTC.

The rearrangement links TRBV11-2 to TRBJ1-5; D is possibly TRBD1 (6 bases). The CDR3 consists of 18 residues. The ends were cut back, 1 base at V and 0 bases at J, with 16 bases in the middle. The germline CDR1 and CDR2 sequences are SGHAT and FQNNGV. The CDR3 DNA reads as TGTGCCAGCAGCTTAGGGACGGACAGTTCCTTTAGCAATCAGCCCCAGCATTTT. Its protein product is CASSLGTDSSFSNQPQHF.

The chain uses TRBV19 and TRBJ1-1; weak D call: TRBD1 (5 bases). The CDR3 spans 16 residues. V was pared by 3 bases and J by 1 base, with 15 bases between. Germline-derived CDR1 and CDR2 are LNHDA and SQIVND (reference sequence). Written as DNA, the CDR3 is TGTGCCAGTAGTATCCTTCCATGGGGCCCGAACACTGAAGCTTTCTTT. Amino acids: CASSILPWGPNTEAFF.

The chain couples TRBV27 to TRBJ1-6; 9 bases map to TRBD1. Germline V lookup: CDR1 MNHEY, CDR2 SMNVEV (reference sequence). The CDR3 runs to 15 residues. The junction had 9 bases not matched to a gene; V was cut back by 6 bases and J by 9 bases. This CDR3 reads CASRHTGGARSPLHF. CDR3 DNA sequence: TGTGCCAGCAGGCATACAGGGGGCGCACGTTCACCCCTCCACTTT.

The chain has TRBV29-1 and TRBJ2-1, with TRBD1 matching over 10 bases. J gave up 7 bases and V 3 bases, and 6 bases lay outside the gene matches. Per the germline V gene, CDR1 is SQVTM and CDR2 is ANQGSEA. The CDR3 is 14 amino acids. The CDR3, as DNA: TGCAGCGTTGAGTGGGACAGGGGATATAATGAGCAGTTCTTC. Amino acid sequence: CSVEWDRGYNEQFF.